This record concerns one T cell receptor beta chain sequence. These data come from a study of blood T cell repertoires in COVID-19. Background on the study: Some COVID-19 samples were acute and others convalescent; all came from the United States, Italy and Spain. PBMCs, B-cell-depleted T cells, or T cells provided the cDNA or gDNA that made up the material.

Trimming removed 3 bases from V and 9 bases from J; junction bases left unmatched: 12. This CDR3 contains 16 residues. CDR1 and CDR2 from the germline V gene are KGHSH and LQKENI. Source study methods: Estimated nucleated cell counts came from reference gene primer amplification. The protocol was immunoSEQ multiplex PCR, while the TCRdb copy is restricted to in-frame clones and leaves out a portion. The V and J calls and clone size come from that table; D and trimming were worked out from the DNA. The profile shows a few hundred thousand clones, approximately 86% of them singletons. Input material: peripheral blood. The rearrangement links TRBV18 to TRBJ2-1, with 9 bases aligning to TRBD1. The receptor was isolated from a man between 18 and 35 years old with active or convalescent COVID-19. CDR3 residues: CASSPGTGSLGGEQFF. CDR3 DNA: TGTGCCAGCTCACCCGGGACAGGGAGCCTTGGGGGTGAGCAGTTCTTC. The complete variable domain, with remaining parts taken from reference TRBV18 and TRBJ2-1, reads NAGVMQNPRHLVRRRGQEARLRCSPMKGHSHVYWYRQLPEEGLKFMVYLQKENIIDESGMPKERFSAEFPKEGPSILRIQQVVRGDSAAYFCASSPGTGSLGGEQFFGPGTRLTVL.